The count of the clone carrying this T cell receptor beta chain is one. This entry belongs to a study of cytomegalovirus exposure and HLA in healthy donors. Study in general: The use of the same platform for the 95 to 150 validation repertoires and the 650 to 850 first-cohort repertoires was reported by a later analysis.

Germline CDR1 is LNHDA and CDR2 is SQIVND (reference sequence). This CDR3 region has 15 residues. V lost 4 bases, J lost 4 bases, and 15 bases lay in between. Only in-frame clones appear in the TCRdb table, and some are missing; sequencing was by immunoSEQ multiplex PCR. The sample shows roughly 60,000 clones, about 91% of them seen only once. The TCR originated in a woman aged 18-30 years in good health and CMV-seronegative. This chain connects TRBV19 to TRBJ2-3; the D gene is possibly TRBD1 (5 bases). The sample consisted of PBMCs. CDR3 DNA: TGTGCCAGTAGTAAAAACGCAGGGATTTCAGATACGCAGTATTTT. It encodes CASSKNAGISDTQYF.